Below, one T cell receptor (beta chain) is given with its context. The antigen is unknown. This sample stems from a study of naive and memory T cell subsets. The study's findings and limits: There was no ground truth to check naive and memory subset results. Possibly reflecting memory cells re-expressing CD45RA, a few larger clonotypes occurred in naive repertoires, especially CD8.

An equimolar mix of two oligonucleotides served as the beta constant-region primer for TRBC1 and TRBC2. The ligated cDNA underwent four PCR rounds using SP2 and nested alpha and beta constant-region primers. A 12-nucleotide UMI and the SP2 primer were added to the cDNA 3' end by oligonucleotide ligation. TCRdb analysed the UMI-ligation and nested PCR reads with MiXCR anew, one entry per CDR3 protein. The table shows about 160,000 distinct CDR3 sequences, with roughly 20% occurring only once. The CDR3 length is 18 residues. V was cut by 1 base and J by 4 bases, with 22 bases left in between. CDR1 is SGHAT and CDR2 is FQNNGV in the germline V gene. Overnight CMV lysate stimulation of fresh PBMCs defined donor CMV status by CD4+ IFNgamma. Cells stained for CD3, CD4, CD8, CD45RA, CD27 and viability were sorted into four CD45RA/CD27 subsets.

This sequence originates from a human donor in good health. The sample consisted of naive CD4+ T cells from blood. The V call is TRBV11-2, the J call TRBJ1-1; D ambiguous. The CDR3 region has the DNA TGTGCCAGCAGCTTAGCCCCGCGAGGAAGTGGGGTATTCACTGAAGCTTTCTTT. Its translation is CASSLAPRGSGVFTEAFF.